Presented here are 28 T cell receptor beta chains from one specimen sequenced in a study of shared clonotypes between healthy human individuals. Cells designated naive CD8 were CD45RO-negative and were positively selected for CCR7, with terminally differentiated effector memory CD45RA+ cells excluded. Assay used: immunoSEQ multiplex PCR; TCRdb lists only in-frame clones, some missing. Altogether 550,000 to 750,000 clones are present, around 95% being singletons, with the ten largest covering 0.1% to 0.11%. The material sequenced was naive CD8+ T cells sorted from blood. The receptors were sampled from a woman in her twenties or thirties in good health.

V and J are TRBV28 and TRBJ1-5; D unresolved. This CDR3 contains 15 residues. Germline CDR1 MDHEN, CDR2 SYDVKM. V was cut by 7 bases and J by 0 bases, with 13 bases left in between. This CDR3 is CASTPTGYSNQPQHF. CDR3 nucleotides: TGTGCCAGCACCCCCACCGGTTATAGCAATCAGCCCCAGCATTTT.

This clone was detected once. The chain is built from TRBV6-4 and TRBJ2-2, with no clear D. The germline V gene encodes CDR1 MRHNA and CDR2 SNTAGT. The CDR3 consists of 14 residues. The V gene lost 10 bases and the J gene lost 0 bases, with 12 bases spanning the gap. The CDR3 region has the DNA TGTGCCACCCCCACAGCCCCGAACACCGGGGAGCTGTTTTTT. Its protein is CATPTAPNTGELFF.

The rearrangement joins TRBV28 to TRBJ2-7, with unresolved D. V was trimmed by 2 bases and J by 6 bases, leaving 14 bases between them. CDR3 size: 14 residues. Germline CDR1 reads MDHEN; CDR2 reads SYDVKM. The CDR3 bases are TGTGCCAGCAGTTTAGTCCAGGACCAAGGCGAGCAGTACTTC. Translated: CASSLVQDQGEQYF. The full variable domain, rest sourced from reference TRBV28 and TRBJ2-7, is DVKVTQSSRYLVKRTGEKVFLECVQDMDHENMFWYRQDPGLGLRLIYFSYDVKMKEKGDIPEGYSVSREKKERFSLILESASTNQTSMYLCASSLVQDQGEQYFGPGTRLTVT.

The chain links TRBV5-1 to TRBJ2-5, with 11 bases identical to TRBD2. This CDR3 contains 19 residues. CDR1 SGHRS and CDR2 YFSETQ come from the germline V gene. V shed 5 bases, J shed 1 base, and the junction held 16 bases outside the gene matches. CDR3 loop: CASRNSFPLAGVFQETQYF. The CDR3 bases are TGCGCCAGCAGAAATTCCTTCCCACTAGCGGGAGTGTTCCAAGAGACCCAGTACTTC.

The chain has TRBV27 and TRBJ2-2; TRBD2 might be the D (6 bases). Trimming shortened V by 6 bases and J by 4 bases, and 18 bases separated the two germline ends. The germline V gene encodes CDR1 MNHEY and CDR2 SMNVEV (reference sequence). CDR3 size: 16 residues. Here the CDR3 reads CASRPYSAGITGELFF. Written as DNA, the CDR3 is TGTGCCAGCAGACCCTATTCAGCGGGTATCACCGGGGAGCTGTTTTTT.

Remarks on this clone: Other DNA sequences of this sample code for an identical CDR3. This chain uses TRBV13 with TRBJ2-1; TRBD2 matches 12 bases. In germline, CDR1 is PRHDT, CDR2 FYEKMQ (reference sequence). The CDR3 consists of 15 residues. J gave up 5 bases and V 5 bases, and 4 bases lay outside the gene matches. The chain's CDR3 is CASSPGLAGHNEQFF. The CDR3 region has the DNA TGTGCCAGCAGCCCCGGACTAGCGGGACACAATGAGCAGTTCTTC.

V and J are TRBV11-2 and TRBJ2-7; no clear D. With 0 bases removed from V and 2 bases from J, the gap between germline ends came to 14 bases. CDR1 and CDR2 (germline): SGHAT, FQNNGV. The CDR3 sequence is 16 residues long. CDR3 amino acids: CASSLELALPTYEQYF. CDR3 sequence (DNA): TGTGCCAGCAGCTTAGAATTAGCTCTTCCGACCTACGAGCAGTACTTC.

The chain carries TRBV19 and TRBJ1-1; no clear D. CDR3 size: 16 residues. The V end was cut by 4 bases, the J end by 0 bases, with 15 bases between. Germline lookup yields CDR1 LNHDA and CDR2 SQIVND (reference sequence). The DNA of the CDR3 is TGTGCCAGTAGTACCTCACGGGGATTTGTGAACACTGAAGCTTTCTTT. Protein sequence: CASSTSRGFVNTEAFF.

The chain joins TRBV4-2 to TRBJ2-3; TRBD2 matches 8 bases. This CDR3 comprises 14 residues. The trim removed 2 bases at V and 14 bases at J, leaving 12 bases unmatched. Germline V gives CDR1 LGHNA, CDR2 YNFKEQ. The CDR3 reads CASSQFSAGEASYF. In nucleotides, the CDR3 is TGTGCCAGCAGCCAATTCTCAGCGGGAGAGGCATCGTATTTT.

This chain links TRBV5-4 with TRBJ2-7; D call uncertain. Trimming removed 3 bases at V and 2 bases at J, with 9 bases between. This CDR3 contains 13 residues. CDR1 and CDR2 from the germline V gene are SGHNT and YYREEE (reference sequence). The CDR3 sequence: CASSSPSTYEQYF. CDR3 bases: TGTGCCAGCAGCTCCCCATCTACCTACGAGCAGTACTTC.

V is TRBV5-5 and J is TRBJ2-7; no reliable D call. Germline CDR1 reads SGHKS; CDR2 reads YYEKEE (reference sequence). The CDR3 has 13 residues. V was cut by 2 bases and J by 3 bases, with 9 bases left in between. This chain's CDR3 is CASSFRLGYEQYF. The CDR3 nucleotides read TGTGCCAGCAGCTTTCGACTGGGCTACGAGCAGTACTTC.

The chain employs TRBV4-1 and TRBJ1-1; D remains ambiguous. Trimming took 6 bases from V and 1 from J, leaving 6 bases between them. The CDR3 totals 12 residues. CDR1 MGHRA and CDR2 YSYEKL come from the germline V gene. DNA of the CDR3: TGCGCCAGCAGGTCCAGGAACACTGAAGCTTTCTTT. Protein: CASRSRNTEAFF.

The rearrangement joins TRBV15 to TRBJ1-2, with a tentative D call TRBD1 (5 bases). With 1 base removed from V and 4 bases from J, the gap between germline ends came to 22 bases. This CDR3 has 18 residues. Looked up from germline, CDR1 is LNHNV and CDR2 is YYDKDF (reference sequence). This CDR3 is CATSRGVGLEAGLYGYTF. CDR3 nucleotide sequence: TGTGCCACCAGCAGAGGAGTAGGTCTGGAGGCGGGGCTCTATGGCTACACCTTC.

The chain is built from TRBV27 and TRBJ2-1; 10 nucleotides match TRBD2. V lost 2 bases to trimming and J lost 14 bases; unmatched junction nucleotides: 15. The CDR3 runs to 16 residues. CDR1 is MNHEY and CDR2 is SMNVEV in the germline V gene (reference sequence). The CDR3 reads CASSLPAGGGRGVEFF. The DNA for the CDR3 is TGTGCCAGCAGTTTACCAGCGGGAGGGGGACGCGGGGTGGAGTTCTTC.

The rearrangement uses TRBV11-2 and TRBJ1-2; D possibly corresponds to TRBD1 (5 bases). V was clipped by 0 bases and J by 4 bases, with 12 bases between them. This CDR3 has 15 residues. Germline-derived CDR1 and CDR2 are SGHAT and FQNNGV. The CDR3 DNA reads TGTGCCAGCAGCTTAGATCGCAGGGCCTCCTATGGCTACACCTTC. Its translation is CASSLDRRASYGYTF.

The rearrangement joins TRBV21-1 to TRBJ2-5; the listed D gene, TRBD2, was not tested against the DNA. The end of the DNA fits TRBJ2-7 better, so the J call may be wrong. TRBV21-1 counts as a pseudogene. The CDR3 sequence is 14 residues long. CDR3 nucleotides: TGTGCCAGCAGCACCGGCGGTTTTGGTTCCGAGCAGTACTTC. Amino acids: CASSTGGFGSEQYF.

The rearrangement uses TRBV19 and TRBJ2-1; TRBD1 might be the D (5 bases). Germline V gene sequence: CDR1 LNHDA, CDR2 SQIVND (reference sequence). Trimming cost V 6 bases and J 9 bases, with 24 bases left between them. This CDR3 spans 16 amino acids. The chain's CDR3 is CASSNDGQNKRGEQFF. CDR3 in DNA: TGTGCCAGTAGCAATGACGGACAAAATAAAAGGGGTGAGCAGTTCTTC.

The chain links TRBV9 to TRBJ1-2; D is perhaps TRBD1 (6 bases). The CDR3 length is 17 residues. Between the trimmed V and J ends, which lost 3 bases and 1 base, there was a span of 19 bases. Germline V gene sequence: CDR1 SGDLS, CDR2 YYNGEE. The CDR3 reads CASSAPPQGRNNYGYTF. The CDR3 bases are TGTGCCAGCAGCGCCCCCCCTCAGGGGAGGAATAACTATGGCTACACCTTC.

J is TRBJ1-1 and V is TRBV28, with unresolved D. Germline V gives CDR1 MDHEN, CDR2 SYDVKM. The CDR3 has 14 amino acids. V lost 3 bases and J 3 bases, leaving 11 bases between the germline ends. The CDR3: CASSFSAGHTEAFF. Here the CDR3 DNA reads TGTGCCAGCAGTTTCTCGGCAGGTCACACTGAAGCTTTCTTT. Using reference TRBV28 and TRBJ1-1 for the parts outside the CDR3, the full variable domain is DVKVTQSSRYLVKRTGEKVFLECVQDMDHENMFWYRQDPGLGLRLIYFSYDVKMKEKGDIPEGYSVSREKKERFSLILESASTNQTSMYLCASSFSAGHTEAFFGQGTRLTVV.

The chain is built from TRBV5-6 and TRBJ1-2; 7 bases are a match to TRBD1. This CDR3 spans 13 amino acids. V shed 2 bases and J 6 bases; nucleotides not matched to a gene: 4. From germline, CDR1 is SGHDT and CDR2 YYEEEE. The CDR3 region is CASSFGTVNGYTF. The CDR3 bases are TGTGCCAGCAGCTTTGGGACAGTCAATGGCTACACCTTC.

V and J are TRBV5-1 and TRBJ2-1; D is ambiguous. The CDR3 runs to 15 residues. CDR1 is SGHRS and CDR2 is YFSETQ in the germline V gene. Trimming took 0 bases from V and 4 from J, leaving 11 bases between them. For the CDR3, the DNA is TGCGCCAGCAGCTTGGAATCAGGACCTTACAATGAGCAGTTCTTC. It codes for CASSLESGPYNEQFF.

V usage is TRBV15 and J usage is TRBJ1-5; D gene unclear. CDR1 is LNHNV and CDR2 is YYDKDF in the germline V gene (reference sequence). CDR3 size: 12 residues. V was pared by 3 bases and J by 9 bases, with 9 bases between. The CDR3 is CATSSERRPQHF. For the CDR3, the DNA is TGTGCCACCAGCAGTGAGAGGAGGCCCCAGCATTTT.

CDR3 amino acids: CASTETGAANQPQHF. CDR3 sequence (DNA): TGTGCCAGCACCGAGACAGGGGCCGCCAATCAGCCCCAGCATTTT. The chain uses TRBV6-1 and TRBJ1-5; 8 bases align to TRBD1. Germline V gene lookup returns CDR1 MNHNS and CDR2 SASEGT. The CDR3 covers 15 residues. V lost 7 bases, J lost 3 bases, and 8 bases stayed unmatched.

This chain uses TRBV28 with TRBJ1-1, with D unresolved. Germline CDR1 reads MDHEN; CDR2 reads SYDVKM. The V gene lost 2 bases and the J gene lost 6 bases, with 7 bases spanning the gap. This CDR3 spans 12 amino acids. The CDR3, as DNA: TGTGCCAGCAGTTTAGAGTGGGCTGAAGCTTTCTTT. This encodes CASSLEWAEAFF.

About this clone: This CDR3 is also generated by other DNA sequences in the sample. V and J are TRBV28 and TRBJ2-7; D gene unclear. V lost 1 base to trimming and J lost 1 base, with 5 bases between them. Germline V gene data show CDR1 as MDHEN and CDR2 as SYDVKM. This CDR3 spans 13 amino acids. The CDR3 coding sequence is TGTGCCAGCAGTTTATTGAGGTCCTACGAGCAGTACTTC. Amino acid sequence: CASSLLRSYEQYF.

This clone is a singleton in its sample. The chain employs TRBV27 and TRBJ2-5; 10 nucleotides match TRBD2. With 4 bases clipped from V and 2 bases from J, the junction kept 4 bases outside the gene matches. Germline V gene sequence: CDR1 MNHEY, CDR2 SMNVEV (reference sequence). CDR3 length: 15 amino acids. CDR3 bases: TGTGCCAGCAGTTCAACTAGCGGGGAACAAGAGACCCAGTACTTC. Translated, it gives CASSSTSGEQETQYF.

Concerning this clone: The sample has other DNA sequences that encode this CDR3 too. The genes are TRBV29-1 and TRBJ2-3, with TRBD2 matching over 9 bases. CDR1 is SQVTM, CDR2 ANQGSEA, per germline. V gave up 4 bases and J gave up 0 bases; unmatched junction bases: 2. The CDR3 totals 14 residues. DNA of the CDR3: TGCAGCGTTGGGCTAGCGGGGAGCACAGATACGCAGTATTTT. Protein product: CSVGLAGSTDTQYF.

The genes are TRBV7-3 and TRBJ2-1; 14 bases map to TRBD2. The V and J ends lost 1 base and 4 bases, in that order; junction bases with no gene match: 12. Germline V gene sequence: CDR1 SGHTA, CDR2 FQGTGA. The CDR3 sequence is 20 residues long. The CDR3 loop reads CASSLRATQRLAGGYNEQFF. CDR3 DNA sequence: TGTGCCAGCAGCTTAAGGGCCACCCAAAGACTAGCGGGAGGGTACAATGAGCAGTTCTTC. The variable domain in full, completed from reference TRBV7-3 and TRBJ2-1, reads GAGVSQTPSNKVTEKGKYVELRCDPISGHTALYWYRQSLGQGPEFLIYFQGTGAADDSGLPNDRFFAVRPEGSVSTLKIQRTERGDSAVYLCASSLRATQRLAGGYNEQFFGPGTRLTVL.